A selection of T cell receptor beta chains follows, all from one sample in a study of blood T cell repertoires in COVID-19. Repertoires were generated with immunoSEQ multiplex PCR, while TCRdb's copy carries only in-frame clones and drops some. This table has about 35,000 clones, around 87% appearing once. The specimen sequenced was peripheral blood. These receptors came from an elderly man with active COVID-19. CDR3s include the opening cysteine and the closing phenylalanine or tryptophan. D genes are given only for firm matches. Size values are once, few and many counts, or a class for expanded clones, and some rows have none.

clone size,D gene,J gene,CDR3 length,V gene,CDR3 DNA,CDR3 protein
once,NA,TRBJ2-5,13,TRBV10-3,TGTGCCATCAGCGGACAGCTCCAAGAGACCCAGTACTTC,CAISGQLQETQYF
NA,TRBD1,TRBJ1-1,15,TRBV15,TGTGCCACCAGCAAAGTACAGGGGGTAATCACTGAAGCTTTCTTT,CATSKVQGVITEAFF
NA,NA,TRBJ1-1,17,TRBV4-1,TGCGCCAGCAGCCAAGATGAGCAGGGGCCTTCGGGGACTGAAGCTTTCTTT,CASSQDEQGPSGTEAFF
NA,TRBD1,TRBJ2-3,16,TRBV9,TGTGCCAGCAGCGTATTTGCAGGGGGTTTGACAGATACGCAGTATTTT,CASSVFAGGLTDTQYF
NA,NA,TRBJ2-3,13,TRBV5-1,TGCGCCAGCAGCGCCCGCGTTCGGGATACGCAGTATTTT,CASSARVRDTQYF
NA,TRBD1,TRBJ1-4,15,TRBV4-1,TGCGCCAGCAGCCACCTGACAGGGGCATACGAAAAACTGTTTTTT,CASSHLTGAYEKLFF
few,TRBD1,TRBJ2-7,13,TRBV9,TGTGCCAGCAGCCCGCAGGGGGCCTTTGAGCAGTACTTC,CASSPQGAFEQYF
few,NA,TRBJ1-4,14,TRBV5-4,TGTGCCAGCAGCGCAGGAGGTTATACAGAAAAACTGTTTTTT,CASSAGGYTEKLFF
NA,TRBD2,TRBJ2-5,13,TRBV19,TGTGCCAGTAGCATCGGGGGGAGAGAGACCCAGTACTTC,CASSIGGRETQYF
NA,TRBD1,TRBJ1-1,15,TRBV7-9,TGTGCCAGCAGCACCAGACAGGGGCAGTCCACTGAAGCTTTCTTT,CASSTRQGQSTEAFF
NA,TRBD2,TRBJ2-1,16,TRBV4-3,TGCGCCAGCAGCCAAGAGGCGGGACTAGCTTACAATGAGCAGTTCTTC,CASSQEAGLAYNEQFF
NA,TRBD2,TRBJ2-1,17,TRBV7-2,TGTGCCAGCAGCTCTACCGGACTAGCGGGAGGGCGTAATGAGCAGTTCTTC,CASSSTGLAGGRNEQFF
once,TRBD2,TRBJ2-1,14,TRBV4-3,TGCGCCAGCAGCCAATATGGGGGGGATAATGAGCAGTTCTTC,CASSQYGGDNEQFF
NA,NA,TRBJ2-3,16,TRBV7-2,TGTGCCAGCAGCCAGAGGACAGAGGGAGGGACAGATACGCAGTATTTT,CASSQRTEGGTDTQYF
NA,TRBD2,TRBJ2-2,16,TRBV7-8,TGTGCCAGCAGCTTAGACGGCGGGAGGCGGGGTGGGGAGCTGTTTTTT,CASSLDGGRRGGELFF
NA,TRBD2,TRBJ2-7,15,TRBV6-5,TGTGCCAGCAGTTACGGCCTAGCGGGCTCCTACGAGCAGTACTTC,CASSYGLAGSYEQYF
once,NA,TRBJ1-1,13,TRBV18,TGTGCCAGCTCACCTAGTTTGAGCACTGAAGCTTTCTTT,CASSPSLSTEAFF
once,NA,TRBJ1-4,13,TRBV25-1,TGTGCCAGCAGTCTACAGGGAAATGAAAAACTGTTTTTT,CASSLQGNEKLFF
NA,NA,TRBJ1-2,16,TRBV28,TGTGCCAGCAGTTCGGGTCTTGGGGGAGGGGTCTATGGCTACACCTTC,CASSSGLGGGVYGYTF
NA,NA,TRBJ1-1,13,TRBV5-6,TGTGCCAGCAGCTGGGGACAAGGGGAGAAAGCTTTCTTT,CASSWGQGEKAFF
NA,NA,TRBJ2-7,13,TRBV4-3,TGCGCCAGCAGCCAAGAACGGGGGGCCGAGCAGTACTTC,CASSQERGAEQYF
NA,NA,TRBJ1-1,14,TRBV7-8,TGTGCCAGCAGCAAACAGAGTTTGAACACTGAAGCTTTCTTT,CASSKQSLNTEAFF
NA,TRBD2,TRBJ2-1,16,TRBV7-2,TGTGCCAGCAGGGTAGCGGGAGGACCACAGTACAATGAGCAGTTCTTC,CASRVAGGPQYNEQFF
NA,NA,TRBJ1-1,14,TRBV18,TGTGCCAGCTCCCAAGGGCAGGGGCACACTGAAGCTTTCTTT,CASSQGQGHTEAFF
NA,NA,TRBJ1-6,14,TRBV11-2,TGTGCCAGCAGCTCGGACGGGGGAAATTCACCCCTCCACTTT,CASSSDGGNSPLHF
NA,TRBD1,TRBJ2-1,15,TRBV6-4,TGTGCCAGCAGTGGCGGACAGGGCCCCTACAATGAGCAGTTCTTC,CASSGGQGPYNEQFF
NA,TRBD2,TRBJ2-3,13,TRBV10-3,TGTGCCATCAAGGGCGGGAGCTCAGATACGCAGTATTTT,CAIKGGSSDTQYF
NA,NA,TRBJ1-4,13,TRBV11-2,TGTGCCAGCAGCTTAGGGGCCAGTGAAAAACTGTTTTTT,CASSLGASEKLFF
once,NA,TRBJ1-5,16,TRBV5-1,TGCGCCAGCAGCCCTCTCGGGACGGACAGCGATCAGCCCCAGCATTTT,CASSPLGTDSDQPQHF
once,NA,TRBJ2-2,16,TRBV15,TGTGCCACCAGCAGAGTGCAGGCCGCGAGTGGCGGGGAGCTGTTTTTT,CATSRVQAASGGELFF
NA,NA,TRBJ2-1,16,TRBV9,TGTGCCAGCAGCGGGCGCGTCGGAATACGGGGCAATGAGCAGTTCTTC,CASSGRVGIRGNEQFF
once,TRBD1,TRBJ2-1,15,TRBV15,TGTGCCACCAGCAGGGACAGGGGCCAATACAATGAGCAGTTCTTC,CATSRDRGQYNEQFF
NA,TRBD2,TRBJ2-2,15,TRBV5-1,TGCGCCAGCAGCTTCAGCGGGGGGAACACCGGGGAGCTGTTTTTT,CASSFSGGNTGELFF